The entry below describes one T cell receptor (beta chain). The sample comes from a study of blood T cell repertoires in COVID-19. As for the study in general: Some COVID-19 samples were acute and others convalescent; all came from the United States, Italy and Spain.

The CDR3 consists of 14 residues. V was shortened by 3 bases and J by 7 bases, with 16 bases between the two germline ends. Germline V CDR1 and CDR2: ENHRY, SYGVKD. Repertoires were generated with immunoSEQ multiplex PCR, while TCRdb's copy carries only in-frame clones and drops some. The sample lists roughly 80,000 clones; roughly 80% were seen once. V gene TRBV10-3 combines with J gene TRBJ2-7; D is undetermined. Sequencing input: peripheral blood. This clonotype was obtained from a human donor in a cohort sampled during active COVID-19. CDR3 sequence (DNA): TGTGCCATCAGTGATCCCCGGTCCTCGCAAGAGCAGTACTTC. The encoded protein is CAISDPRSSQEQYF.